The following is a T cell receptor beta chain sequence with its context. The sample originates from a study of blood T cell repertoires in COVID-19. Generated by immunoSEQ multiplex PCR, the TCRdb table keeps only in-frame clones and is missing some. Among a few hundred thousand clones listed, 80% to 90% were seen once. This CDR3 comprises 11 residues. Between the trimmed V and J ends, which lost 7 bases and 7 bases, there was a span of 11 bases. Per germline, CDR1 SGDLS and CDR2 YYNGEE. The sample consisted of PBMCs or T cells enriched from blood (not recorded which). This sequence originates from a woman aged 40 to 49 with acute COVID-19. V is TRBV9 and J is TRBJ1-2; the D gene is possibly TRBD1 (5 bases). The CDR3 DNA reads TGTGCCAGCGGACAATTGGGTGGCTACACCTTC. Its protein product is CASGQLGGYTF.